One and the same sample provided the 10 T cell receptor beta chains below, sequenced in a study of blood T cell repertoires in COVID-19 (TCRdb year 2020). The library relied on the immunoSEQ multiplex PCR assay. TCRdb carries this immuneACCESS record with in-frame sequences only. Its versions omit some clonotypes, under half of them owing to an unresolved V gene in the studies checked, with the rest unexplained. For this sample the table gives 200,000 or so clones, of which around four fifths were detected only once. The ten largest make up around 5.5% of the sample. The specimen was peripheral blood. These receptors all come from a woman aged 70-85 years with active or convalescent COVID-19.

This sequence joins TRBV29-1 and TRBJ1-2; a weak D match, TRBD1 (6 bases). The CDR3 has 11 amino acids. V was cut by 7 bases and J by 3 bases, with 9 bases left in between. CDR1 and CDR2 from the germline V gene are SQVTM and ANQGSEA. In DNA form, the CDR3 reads TGCAGCGCCGACAGGTACTATGGCTACACCTTC. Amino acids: CSADRYYGYTF.

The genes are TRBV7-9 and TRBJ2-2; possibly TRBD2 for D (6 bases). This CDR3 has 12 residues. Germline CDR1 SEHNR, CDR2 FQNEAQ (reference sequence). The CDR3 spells CAAGRNTGELFF. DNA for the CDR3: TGTGCTGCGGGACGAAACACCGGGGAGCTGTTTTTT.

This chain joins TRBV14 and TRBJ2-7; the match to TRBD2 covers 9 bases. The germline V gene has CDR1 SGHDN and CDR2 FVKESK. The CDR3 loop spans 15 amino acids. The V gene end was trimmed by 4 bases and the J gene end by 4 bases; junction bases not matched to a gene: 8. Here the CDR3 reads CASSPRTSANYEQYF. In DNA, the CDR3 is TGTGCCAGCAGCCCCCGGACTAGCGCCAATTACGAGCAGTACTTC.

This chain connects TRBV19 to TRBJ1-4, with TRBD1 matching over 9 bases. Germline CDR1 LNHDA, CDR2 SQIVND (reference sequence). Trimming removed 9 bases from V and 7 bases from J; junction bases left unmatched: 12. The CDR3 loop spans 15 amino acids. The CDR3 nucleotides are TGTGCCAGCCGGGACAGGGACGGTTGGGGTGAAAAACTGTTTTTT. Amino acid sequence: CASRDRDGWGEKLFF.

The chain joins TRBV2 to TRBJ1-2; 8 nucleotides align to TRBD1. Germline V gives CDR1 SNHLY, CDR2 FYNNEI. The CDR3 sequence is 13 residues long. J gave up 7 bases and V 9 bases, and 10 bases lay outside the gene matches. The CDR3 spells CASTRTGSIGYTF. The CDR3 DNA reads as TGTGCCAGTACTCGGACAGGGAGCATTGGCTACACCTTC.

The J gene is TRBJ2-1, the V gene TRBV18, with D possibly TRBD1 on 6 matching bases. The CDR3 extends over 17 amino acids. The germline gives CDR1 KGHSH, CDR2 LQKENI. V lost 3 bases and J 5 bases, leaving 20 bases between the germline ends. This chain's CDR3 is CASSPLTLRTANNEQFF. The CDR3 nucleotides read TGTGCCAGCTCACCCCTAACCCTCCGGACAGCTAACAATGAGCAGTTCTTC.

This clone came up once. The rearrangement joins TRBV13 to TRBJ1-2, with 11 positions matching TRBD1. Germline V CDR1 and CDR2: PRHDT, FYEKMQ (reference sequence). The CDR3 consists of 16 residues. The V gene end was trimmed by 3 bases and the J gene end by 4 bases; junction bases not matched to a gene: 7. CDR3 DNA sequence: TGTGCCAGCAGCTTGGAAAGGGACAGGGGGATCTATGGCTACACCTTC. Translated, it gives CASSLERDRGIYGYTF.

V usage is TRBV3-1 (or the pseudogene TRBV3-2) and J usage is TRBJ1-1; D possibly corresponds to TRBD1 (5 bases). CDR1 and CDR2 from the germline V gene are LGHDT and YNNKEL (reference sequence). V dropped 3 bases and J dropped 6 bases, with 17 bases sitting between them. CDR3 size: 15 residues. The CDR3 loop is CASSQGIGGVSEAFF. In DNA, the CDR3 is TGTGCCAGCAGCCAGGGAATCGGGGGAGTTTCTGAAGCTTTCTTT.

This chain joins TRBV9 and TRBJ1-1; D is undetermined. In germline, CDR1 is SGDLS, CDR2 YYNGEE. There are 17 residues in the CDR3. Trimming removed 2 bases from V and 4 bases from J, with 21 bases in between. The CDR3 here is CASSVPRTGGDVTEAFF. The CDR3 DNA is TGTGCCAGCAGCGTTCCCAGGACGGGCGGGGATGTCACTGAAGCTTTCTTT.

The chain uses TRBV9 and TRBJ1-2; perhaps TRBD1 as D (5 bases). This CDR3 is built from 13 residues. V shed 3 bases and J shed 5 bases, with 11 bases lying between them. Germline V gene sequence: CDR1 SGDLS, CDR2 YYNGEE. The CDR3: CASSAQRQYGYTF. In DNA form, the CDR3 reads TGTGCCAGCAGCGCCCAGAGACAGTATGGCTACACCTTC.